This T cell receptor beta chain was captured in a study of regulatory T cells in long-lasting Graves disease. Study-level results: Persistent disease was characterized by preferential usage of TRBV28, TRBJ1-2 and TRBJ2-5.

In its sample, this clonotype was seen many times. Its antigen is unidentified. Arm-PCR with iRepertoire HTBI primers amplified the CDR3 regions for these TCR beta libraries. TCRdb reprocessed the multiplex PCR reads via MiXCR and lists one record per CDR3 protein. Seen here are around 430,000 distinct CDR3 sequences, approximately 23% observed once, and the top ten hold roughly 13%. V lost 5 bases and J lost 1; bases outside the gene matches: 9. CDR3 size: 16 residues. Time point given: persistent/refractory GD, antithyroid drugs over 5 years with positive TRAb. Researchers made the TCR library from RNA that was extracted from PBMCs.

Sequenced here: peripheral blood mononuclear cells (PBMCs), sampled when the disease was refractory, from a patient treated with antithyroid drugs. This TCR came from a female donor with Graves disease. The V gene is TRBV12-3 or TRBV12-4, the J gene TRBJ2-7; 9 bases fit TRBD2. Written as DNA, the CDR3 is TGTGCCAGCAGTAACTACGGCCTAGCGGGGTCCTACGAGCAGTACTTC. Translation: CASSNYGLAGSYEQYF.